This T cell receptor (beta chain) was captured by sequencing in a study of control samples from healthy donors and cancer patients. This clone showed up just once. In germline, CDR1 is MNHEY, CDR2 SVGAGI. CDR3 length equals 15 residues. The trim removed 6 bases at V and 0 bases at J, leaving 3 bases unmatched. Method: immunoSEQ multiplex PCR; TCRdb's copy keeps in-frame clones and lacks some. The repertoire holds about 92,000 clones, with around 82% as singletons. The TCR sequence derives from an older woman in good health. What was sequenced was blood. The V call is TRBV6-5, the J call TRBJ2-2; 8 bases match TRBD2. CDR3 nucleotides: TGTGCCAGCAGGGTAGCGGGACCGAACACCGGGGAGCTGTTTTTT. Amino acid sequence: CASRVAGPNTGELFF.